This T cell receptor beta chain was identified during a study of blood T cell repertoires in COVID-19. The table came from immunoSEQ multiplex PCR; TCRdb's copy has only in-frame clones and leaves some out. The sample lists 140,000 or so clones, approximately 86% occurring once. A single count supports this clone. This CDR3 spans 15 amino acids. J gave up 7 bases and V 0 bases, and 5 bases lay outside the gene matches. The germline CDR1 and CDR2 sequences are SGHNT and YYREEE (reference sequence). This receptor was taken from a woman aged 40-49 years who had recovered from COVID-19. The chain has TRBV5-4 and TRBJ1-5, with 9 bases fitting TRBD1. Specimen: PBMCs or T cells enriched from blood (not recorded which). CDR3 region: CASSLGGQGTQPQHF. CDR3 nucleotide sequence: TGTGCCAGCAGCTTGGGGGGACAGGGTACGCAGCCCCAGCATTTT.